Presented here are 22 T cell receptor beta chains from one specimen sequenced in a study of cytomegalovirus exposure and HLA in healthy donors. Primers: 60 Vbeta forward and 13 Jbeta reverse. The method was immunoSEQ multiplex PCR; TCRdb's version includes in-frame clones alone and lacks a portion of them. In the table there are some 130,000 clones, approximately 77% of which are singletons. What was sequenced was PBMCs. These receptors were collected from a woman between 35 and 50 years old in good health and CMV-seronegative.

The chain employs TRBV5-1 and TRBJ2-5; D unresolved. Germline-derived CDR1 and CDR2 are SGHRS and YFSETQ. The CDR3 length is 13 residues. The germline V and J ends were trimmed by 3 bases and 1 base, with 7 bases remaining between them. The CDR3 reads CASSSPGQETQYF. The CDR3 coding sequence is TGCGCCAGCAGCTCCCCCGGCCAAGAGACCCAGTACTTC.

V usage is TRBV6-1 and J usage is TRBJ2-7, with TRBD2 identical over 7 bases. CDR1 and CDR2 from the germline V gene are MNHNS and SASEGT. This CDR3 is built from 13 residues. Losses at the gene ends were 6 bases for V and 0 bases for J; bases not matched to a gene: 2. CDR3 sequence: CASSGGYSYEQYF. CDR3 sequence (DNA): TGTGCCAGCAGCGGGGGGTACTCCTACGAGCAGTACTTC.

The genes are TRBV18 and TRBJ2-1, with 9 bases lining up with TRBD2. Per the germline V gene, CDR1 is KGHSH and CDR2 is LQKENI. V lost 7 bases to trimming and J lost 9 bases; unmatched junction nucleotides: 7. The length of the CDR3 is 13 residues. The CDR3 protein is CASCPGLASEQFF. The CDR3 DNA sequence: TGTGCCAGCTGTCCGGGACTAGCCTCTGAGCAGTTCTTC.

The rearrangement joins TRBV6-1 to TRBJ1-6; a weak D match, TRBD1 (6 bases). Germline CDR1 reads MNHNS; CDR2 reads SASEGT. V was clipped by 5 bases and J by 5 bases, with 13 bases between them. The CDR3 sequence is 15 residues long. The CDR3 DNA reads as TGTGCCAGCAGTAGGGACCAGGGGAATAATTCACCCCTCCACTTT. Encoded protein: CASSRDQGNNSPLHF.

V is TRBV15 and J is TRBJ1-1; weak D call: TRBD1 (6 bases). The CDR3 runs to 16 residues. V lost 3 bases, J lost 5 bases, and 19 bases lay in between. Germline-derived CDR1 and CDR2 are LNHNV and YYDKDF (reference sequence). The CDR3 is CATSSAHRETWTEAFF. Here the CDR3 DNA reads TGTGCCACCAGCAGTGCCCACAGGGAAACGTGGACTGAAGCTTTCTTT. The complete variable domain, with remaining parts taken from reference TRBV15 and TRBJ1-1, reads DAMVIQNPRYQVTQFGKPVTLSCSQTLNHNVMYWYQQKSSQAPKLLFHYYDKDFNNEADTPDNFQSRRPNTSFCFLDIRSPGLGDTAMYLCATSSAHRETWTEAFFGQGTRLTVV.

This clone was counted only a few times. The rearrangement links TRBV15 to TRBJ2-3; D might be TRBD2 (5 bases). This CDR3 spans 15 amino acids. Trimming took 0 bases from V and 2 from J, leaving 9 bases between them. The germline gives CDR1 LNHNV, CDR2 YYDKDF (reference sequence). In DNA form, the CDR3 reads TGTGCCACCAGCAGAGATGGACTCAACACAGATACGCAGTATTTT. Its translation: CATSRDGLNTDTQYF. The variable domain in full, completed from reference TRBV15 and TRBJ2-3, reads DAMVIQNPRYQVTQFGKPVTLSCSQTLNHNVMYWYQQKSSQAPKLLFHYYDKDFNNEADTPDNFQSRRPNTSFCFLDIRSPGLGDTAMYLCATSRDGLNTDTQYFGPGTRLTVL.

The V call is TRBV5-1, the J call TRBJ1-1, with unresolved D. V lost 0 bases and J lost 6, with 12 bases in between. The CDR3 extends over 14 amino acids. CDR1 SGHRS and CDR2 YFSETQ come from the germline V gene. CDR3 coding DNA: TGCGCCAGCAGCTTGGGTCCCGCGGGCGCTGAAGCTTTCTTT. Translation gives CASSLGPAGAEAFF.

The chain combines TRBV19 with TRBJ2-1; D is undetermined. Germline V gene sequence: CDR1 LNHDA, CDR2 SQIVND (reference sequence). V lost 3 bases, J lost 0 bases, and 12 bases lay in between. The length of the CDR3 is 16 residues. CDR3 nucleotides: TGTGCCAGTAGTATTCCTCTTAGTAGCTCCTACAATGAGCAGTTCTTC. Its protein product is CASSIPLSSSYNEQFF.

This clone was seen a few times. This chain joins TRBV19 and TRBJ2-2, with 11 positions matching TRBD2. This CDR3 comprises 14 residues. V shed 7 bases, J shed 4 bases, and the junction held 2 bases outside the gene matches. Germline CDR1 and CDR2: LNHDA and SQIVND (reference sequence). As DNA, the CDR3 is TGTGCCAGTATTAGCGGGAGGGGCACCGGGGAGCTGTTTTTT. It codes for CASISGRGTGELFF.

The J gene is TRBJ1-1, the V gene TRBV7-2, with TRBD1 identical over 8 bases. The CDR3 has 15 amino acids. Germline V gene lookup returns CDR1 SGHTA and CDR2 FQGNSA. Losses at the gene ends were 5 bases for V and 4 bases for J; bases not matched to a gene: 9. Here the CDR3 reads CASSPSRGLVTEAFF. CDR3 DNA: TGTGCCAGCAGCCCCTCCAGGGGGCTGGTCACTGAAGCTTTCTTT.

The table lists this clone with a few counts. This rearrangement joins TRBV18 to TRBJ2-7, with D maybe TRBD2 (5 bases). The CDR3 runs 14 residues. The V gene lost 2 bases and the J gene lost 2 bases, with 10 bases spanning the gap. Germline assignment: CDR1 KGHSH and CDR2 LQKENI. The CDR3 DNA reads TGTGCCAGCTCACCATCACGGGGTCCCTACGAGCAGTACTTC. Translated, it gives CASSPSRGPYEQYF.

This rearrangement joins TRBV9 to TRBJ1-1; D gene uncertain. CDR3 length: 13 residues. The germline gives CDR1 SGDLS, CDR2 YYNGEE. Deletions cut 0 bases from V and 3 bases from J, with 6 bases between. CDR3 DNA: TGTGCCAGCAGCGTAGGGAGGGACACTGAAGCTTTCTTT. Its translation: CASSVGRDTEAFF.

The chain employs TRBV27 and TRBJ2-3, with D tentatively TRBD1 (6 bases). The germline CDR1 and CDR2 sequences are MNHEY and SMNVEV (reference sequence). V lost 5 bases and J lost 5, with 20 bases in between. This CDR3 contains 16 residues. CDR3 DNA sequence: TGTGCCAGCAGTACCTGGGTAGCTGGGGGCGAAGATACGCAGTATTTT. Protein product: CASSTWVAGGEDTQYF.

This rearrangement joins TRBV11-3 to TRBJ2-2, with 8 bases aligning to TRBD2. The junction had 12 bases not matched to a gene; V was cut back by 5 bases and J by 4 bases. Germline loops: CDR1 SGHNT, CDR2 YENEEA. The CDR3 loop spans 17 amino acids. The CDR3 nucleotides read TGTGCCAGCAGCCCCCGTGGCGGGGGGCGGATCACCGGGGAGCTGTTTTTT. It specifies CASSPRGGGRITGELFF. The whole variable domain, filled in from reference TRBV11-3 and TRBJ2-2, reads EAGVVQSPRYKIIEKKQPVAFWCNPISGHNTLYWYLQNLGQGPELLIRYENEEAVDDSQLPKDRFSAERLKGVDSTLKIQPAELGDSAVYLCASSPRGGGRITGELFFGEGSRLTVL.

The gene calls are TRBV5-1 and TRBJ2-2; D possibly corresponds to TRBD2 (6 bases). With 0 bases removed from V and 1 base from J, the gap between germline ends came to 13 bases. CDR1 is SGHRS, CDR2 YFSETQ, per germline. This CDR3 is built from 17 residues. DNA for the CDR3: TGCGCCAGCAGCTTGGGGTTAGGGGAGGAGAACACCGGGGAGCTGTTTTTT. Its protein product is CASSLGLGEENTGELFF.

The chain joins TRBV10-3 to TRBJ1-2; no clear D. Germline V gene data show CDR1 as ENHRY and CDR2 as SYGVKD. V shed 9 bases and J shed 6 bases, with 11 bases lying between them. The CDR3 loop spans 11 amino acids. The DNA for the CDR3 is TGTGCCATGAAGGGAGACGATGGCTACACCTTC. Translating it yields CAMKGDDGYTF.

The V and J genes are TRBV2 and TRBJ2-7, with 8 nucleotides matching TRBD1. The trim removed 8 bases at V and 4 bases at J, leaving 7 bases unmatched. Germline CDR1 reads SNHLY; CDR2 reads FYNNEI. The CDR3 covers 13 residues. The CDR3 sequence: CASLQGALYEQYF. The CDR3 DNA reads TGTGCCAGCTTGCAGGGGGCTCTGTACGAGCAGTACTTC.

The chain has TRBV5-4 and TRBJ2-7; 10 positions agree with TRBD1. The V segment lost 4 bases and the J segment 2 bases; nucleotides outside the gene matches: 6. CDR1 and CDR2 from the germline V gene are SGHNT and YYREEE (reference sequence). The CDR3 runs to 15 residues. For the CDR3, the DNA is TGTGCCAGCAGCCGTCAGGGACAGGGGACCTACGAGCAGTACTTC. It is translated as CASSRQGQGTYEQYF.

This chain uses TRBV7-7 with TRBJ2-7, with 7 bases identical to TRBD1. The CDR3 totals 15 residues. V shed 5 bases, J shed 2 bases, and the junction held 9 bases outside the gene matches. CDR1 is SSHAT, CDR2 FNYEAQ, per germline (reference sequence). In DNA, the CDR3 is TGTGCCAGCAGCGTCGGACCGGGACAGCCCTACGAGCAGTACTTC. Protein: CASSVGPGQPYEQYF. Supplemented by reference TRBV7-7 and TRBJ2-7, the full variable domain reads GAGVSQSPRYKVTKRGQDVTLRCDPISSHATLYWYQQALGQGPEFLTYFNYEAQPDKSGLPSDRFSAERPEGSISTLTIQRTEQRDSAMYRCASSVGPGQPYEQYFGPGTRLTVT.

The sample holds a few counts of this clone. The CDR3 region is CSAPYEQYF. CDR3 coding DNA: TGCAGTGCTCCTTACGAGCAGTACTTC. The rearrangement joins TRBV20-1 to TRBJ2-7; unclear D gene. Between the trimmed V and J ends, which lost 5 bases and 4 bases, there was a span of 3 bases. Germline V gene lookup returns CDR1 DFQATT and CDR2 SNEGSKA (reference sequence). There are 9 residues in the CDR3.

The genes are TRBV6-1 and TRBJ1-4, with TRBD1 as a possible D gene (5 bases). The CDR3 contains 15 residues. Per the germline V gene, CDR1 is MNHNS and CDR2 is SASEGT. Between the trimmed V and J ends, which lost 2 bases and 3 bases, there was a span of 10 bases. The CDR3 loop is CASSELGAPNEKLFF. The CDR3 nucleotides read TGTGCCAGCAGTGAATTAGGGGCACCTAATGAAAAACTGTTTTTT.

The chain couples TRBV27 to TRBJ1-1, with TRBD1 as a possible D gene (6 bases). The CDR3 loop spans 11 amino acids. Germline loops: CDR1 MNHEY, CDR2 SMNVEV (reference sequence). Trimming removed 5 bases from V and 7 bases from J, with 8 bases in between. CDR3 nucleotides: TGTGCCAGCAGTAGCAGGGGTGAAGCTTTCTTT. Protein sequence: CASSSRGEAFF.